Included here is one T cell receptor beta chain sequence, with context. Assay: immunoSEQ multiplex PCR; the TCRdb copy retains only in-frame clones and omits some. The sample shows about 92,000 clones, approximately 78% of them seen only once. V was trimmed by 5 bases and J by 9 bases, leaving 23 bases between them. The CDR3 contains 16 residues. Looked up from germline, CDR1 is MDHEN and CDR2 is SYDVKM. The sample originates from a study of control samples from healthy donors and cancer patients. The TCR originated in a woman aged 55-69 years in good health. The rearrangement links TRBV28 to TRBJ1-3, with TRBD1 as a possible D gene (5 bases). Material for sequencing was blood. The CDR3 sequence is CASSTPTRGEVSTIYF. The CDR3 DNA follows: TGTGCCAGCAGTACCCCCACGAGGGGTGAGGTCTCCACCATATATTTT.